The table lists the clone carrying this T cell receptor beta chain with many counts. This sample's TCRbeta library carried unique molecular identifier barcodes. One entry per CDR3 protein, called by TCRdb with MiXCR from the PCR reads. Here the sample spans a few hundred thousand distinct CDR3 sequences, 43% being singletons. These data come from a study of T-cell reconstitution after alpha-beta-depleted transplantation in children. V shed 5 bases, J shed 4 bases, and the junction held 10 bases outside the gene matches. The germline gives CDR1 SGHRS, CDR2 YFSETQ. The CDR3 contains 15 residues. The starting material was PBMCs, obtained before TCRalphabeta/CD19-depleted stem cell transplant. This chain links TRBV5-1 with TRBJ2-7; 9 bases align to TRBD2. This clonotype was obtained from a girl aged 2 to 10 with aplastic anemia, due to receive a stem cell transplant. CDR3 DNA: TGCGCCAGCAGTTCGCAGGGGCTAGCGGGATACGAGCAGTACTTC. This gives the protein CASSSQGLAGYEQYF. The entire variable domain, with the rest obtained from reference TRBV5-1 and TRBJ2-7, is as follows: KAGVTQTPRYLIKTRGQQVTLSCSPISGHRSVSWYQQTPGQGLQFLFEYFSETQRNKGNFPGRFSGRQFSNSRSEMNVSTLELGDSALYLCASSSQGLAGYEQYFGPGTRLTVT.